Below, one TCR beta chain is given with its context. Its antigen remains unknown. Healthy individuals who donated bone marrow served as the donors. The data derive from a study of cytomegalovirus exposure and HLA in healthy donors. Study in general: HLA-typed donors were the source of around 77 million unique TCRs held in an early data release.

The PCR contained 60 Vbeta and 13 Jbeta primers. Libraries were prepared by immunoSEQ multiplex PCR; TCRdb keeps only in-frame clonotypes and omits some of them. The data show 90,000 to 150,000 clones, about 80% seen once. Study outcomes and limitations: Earlier results showed most TCR beta V segments being productive about 90% or about 30% of the time. In most subjects, TCR beta sequences reportedly gave accurate predictions of HLA-A and HLA-B alleles.

Germline lookup yields CDR1 SGHRS and CDR2 YFSETQ. V lost 2 bases and J 4 bases, leaving 9 bases between the germline ends. CDR3 size: 14 residues. The source material was PBMCs. The chain joins TRBV5-1 to TRBJ1-4, with D tentatively TRBD1 (5 bases). The TCR sequence derives from a woman aged 40 to 50 in good health and CMV-seropositive. CDR3 coding DNA: TGCGCCAGCAGCTTCCAGGGCTTTAATGAAAAACTGTTTTTT. Amino acids: CASSFQGFNEKLFF.